This T cell receptor beta chain was identified during a study of cytomegalovirus exposure and HLA in healthy donors. Study at large: Later, an analysis reported that the 130 or so validation repertoires had used the same platform as the 500 to 750 first-cohort repertoires. The study's findings and limits: Using the classifier, cytomegalovirus status was reportedly diagnosed with high specificity and sensitivity. The investigators catalogued some 160 TCR beta chains as cytomegalovirus-associated.

Clones were sequenced by immunoSEQ multiplex PCR, and TCRdb holds only the in-frame ones, with some missing. In the table there are 200,000 to 300,000 clones, approximately 83% of which are singletons. The ends lost 2 bases at V and 9 bases at J; junction bases unmatched: 6. In germline, CDR1 is GTSNPN, CDR2 SVGIG (reference sequence). This CDR3 is built from 13 residues. This clone was counted once. Antigen unknown. Among the 120 subjects of the validation cohort, separate from the roughly 670-subject first cohort, were the donors. Sequencing was carried out using PBMCs. The sequence came from a woman aged 25 to 39 in good health and CMV-seropositive. V is TRBV30 and J is TRBJ2-1; TRBD2 agrees at 8 bases. The CDR3, as DNA: TGTGCCTGGAGTTCCGGGACTAGAGGTGAGCAGTTCTTC. It codes for CAWSSGTRGEQFF.